A selection of T cell receptor beta chains follows, all from one sample in a study of control samples from healthy donors and cancer patients. This table comes from immunoSEQ multiplex PCR, and its TCRdb copy is limited to in-frame clones, with some not included. Seen here are 95,000 to 150,000 clones, more than 85% observed once, and the top ten hold under 2%. Sequenced material: blood. The receptors originated from a man younger than 35 in good health. The CDR3 runs from the conserved cysteine through the conserved F or W. D genes are given only for firm matches. A clone size is listed for some rows: how often the clone was seen (once, few, many), or a class if it is expanded.

V: TRBV5-6; size: once; J: TRBJ2-7; D: TRBD2; CDR3: CASSLVVAGGAGEQYF; DNA: TGTGCCAGCAGCTTGGTGGTAGCGGGAGGGGCGGGGGAGCAGTACTTC
V: TRBV24-1; size: NA; J: TRBJ2-3; D: TRBD2; CDR3: CATSDLGTSGRGSTDTQYF; DNA: TGTGCCACCAGTGATTTAGGGACTAGCGGGAGAGGCAGCACAGATACGCAGTATTTT
V: TRBV30; size: NA; J: TRBJ2-7; D: TRBD2; CDR3: CAFTRTSGKNEQYF; DNA: TGTGCCTTCACGAGGACTAGCGGGAAAAACGAGCAGTACTTC
V: TRBV21-1; size: NA; J: TRBJ1-5; D: NA; CDR3: CASSKPRAGGIGGGNQPQHF; DNA: TGTGCCAGCAGCAAACCCCGGGCAGGGGGCATTGGAGGAGGCAATCAGCCCCAGCATTTT
V: TRBV10-3; size: NA; J: TRBJ1-1; D: NA; CDR3: CAIGWGGGQTNTEAFF; DNA: TGTGCCATCGGCTGGGGGGGAGGACAGACGAACACTGAAGCTTTCTTT
V: TRBV6-5; size: NA; J: TRBJ2-1; D: TRBD2; CDR3: CASSYPGVSGSNEQFF; DNA: TGTGCCAGCAGTTACCCGGGCGTTAGCGGGAGCAATGAGCAGTTCTTC
V: TRBV5-1; size: NA; J: TRBJ1-1; D: TRBD1; CDR3: CASSLVGTGVNTEAFF; DNA: TGCGCCAGCAGCTTGGTAGGGACAGGGGTGAACACTGAAGCTTTCTTT
V: TRBV9; size: NA; J: TRBJ2-3; D: TRBD2; CDR3: CASSVATGGGDTQYF; DNA: TGTGCCAGCAGCGTGGCGACGGGAGGGGGAGATACGCAGTATTTT
V: TRBV30; size: NA; J: TRBJ1-1; D: NA; CDR3: CAWSTSTWGAEAFF; DNA: TGTGCCTGGAGTACTTCGACATGGGGGGCTGAAGCTTTCTTT
V: TRBV9; size: NA; J: TRBJ1-2; D: TRBD1; CDR3: CASSGRGRQGSNYGYTF; DNA: TGTGCCAGCAGCGGACGAGGGAGACAGGGGTCGAACTATGGCTACACCTTC
V: TRBV9; size: NA; J: TRBJ2-7; D: TRBD2; CDR3: CASSVAASGIYEQYF; DNA: TGTGCCAGCAGCGTAGCGGCTAGCGGGATCTACGAGCAGTACTTC
V: TRBV27; size: NA; J: TRBJ2-7; D: NA; CDR3: CASSGRDYEQYF; DNA: TGTGCCAGCAGTGGCCGGGACTACGAGCAGTACTTC
V: TRBV7-9; size: NA; J: TRBJ2-5; D: NA; CDR3: CASSFSGGRETQYF; DNA: TGTGCCAGCAGCTTTTCAGGGGGGCGAGAGACCCAGTACTTC
V: TRBV6-2/TRBV6-3; size: NA; J: TRBJ1-2; D: NA; CDR3: CASSHDRSYTF; DNA: TGTGCCAGCAGCCACGACAGGAGCTACACCTTC
V: TRBV15; size: NA; J: TRBJ1-4; D: NA; CDR3: CATSTPGSTNEKLFF; DNA: TGTGCCACCAGCACGCCAGGGTCAACTAATGAAAAACTGTTTTTT
V: TRBV7-2; size: NA; J: TRBJ2-3; D: NA; CDR3: CASSLRGLGVTDTQYF; DNA: TGTGCCAGCAGCTTAAGGGGTCTAGGCGTCACAGATACGCAGTATTTT
V: TRBV18; size: once; J: TRBJ1-1; D: NA; CDR3: CASSRPGSGRGTEAFF; DNA: TGTGCCAGCTCTCGCCCAGGCAGTGGGCGGGGGACTGAAGCTTTCTTT
V: TRBV9; size: NA; J: TRBJ2-7; D: NA; CDR3: CASNMEGPSYEQYF; DNA: TGTGCCAGCAACATGGAGGGACCAAGCTACGAGCAGTACTTC
V: TRBV9; size: NA; J: TRBJ1-1; D: NA; CDR3: CASSSGGAMNTEAFF; DNA: TGTGCCAGCAGCTCCGGGGGAGCTATGAACACTGAAGCTTTCTTT
V: TRBV6-5; size: NA; J: TRBJ2-7; D: TRBD2; CDR3: CASRLRTSGRIEHF; DNA: TGTGCCAGCAGACTCAGGACTAGCGGGAGGATCGAGCACTTC
V: TRBV10-3; size: NA; J: TRBJ1-2; D: TRBD1; CDR3: CATQDRVNYGYTF; DNA: TGTGCCACCCAGGACAGGGTCAACTATGGCTACACCTTC
V: TRBV4-3; size: NA; J: TRBJ1-2; D: NA; CDR3: CASSQVRGGNYGYTF; DNA: TGCGCCAGCAGCCAAGTTAGGGGGGGAAACTATGGCTACACCTTC
V: TRBV14; size: NA; J: TRBJ2-2; D: TRBD1; CDR3: CASWDRGNTGELFF; DNA: TGTGCCAGCTGGGACAGGGGGAACACCGGGGAGCTGTTTTTT
V: TRBV30; size: few; J: TRBJ2-5; D: TRBD2; CDR3: CAWSTTSGRPPETQYF; DNA: TGTGCCTGGAGTACGACTAGCGGGAGACCCCCAGAGACCCAGTACTTC
V: TRBV7-9; size: NA; J: TRBJ2-1; D: TRBD1; CDR3: CASSYHRLTGAAYNEQFF; DNA: TGTGCCAGCAGCTACCACCGACTTACAGGGGCTGCCTACAATGAGCAGTTCTTC
V: TRBV7-2; size: NA; J: TRBJ1-6; D: NA; CDR3: CASSLVRAAAGYNSPLHF; DNA: TGTGCCAGCAGCTTAGTTCGTGCGGCCGCAGGTTATAATTCACCCCTCCACTTT
V: TRBV19; size: NA; J: TRBJ2-7; D: TRBD1; CDR3: CARPITYRGFFSEQYF; DNA: TGTGCCAGGCCAATAACCTACAGGGGCTTCTTTAGCGAGCAGTACTTC
V: TRBV5-1; size: once; J: TRBJ2-3; D: TRBD2; CDR3: CASSLGREVLRTDTQYF; DNA: TGCGCCAGCAGCTTAGGGCGGGAGGTTCTCCGCACAGATACGCAGTATTTT
V: TRBV28; size: NA; J: TRBJ1-3; D: NA; CDR3: CASSLVSGNTIYF; DNA: TGTGCCAGCAGTTTAGTCTCTGGAAACACCATATATTTT
V: TRBV14; size: NA; J: TRBJ2-5; D: TRBD2; CDR3: CASSGTSGSTQTQYF; DNA: TGTGCCAGCAGCGGGACTAGCGGGAGTACACAGACCCAGTACTTC
V: TRBV9; size: NA; J: TRBJ2-1; D: TRBD2; CDR3: CASSPRAGGYNEQFF; DNA: TGTGCCAGCAGCCCTAGGGCGGGAGGGTACAATGAGCAGTTCTTC
V: TRBV7-3; size: NA; J: TRBJ1-2; D: NA; CDR3: CASSRDRNYGYTF; DNA: TGTGCCAGCAGCCGGGACCGAAACTATGGCTACACCTTC
V: TRBV28; size: NA; J: TRBJ1-4; D: NA; CDR3: CASEGQTNEKLFF; DNA: TGTGCCAGCGAAGGGCAGACTAATGAAAAACTGTTTTTT
V: TRBV12-3/TRBV12-4; size: NA; J: TRBJ2-7; D: TRBD1; CDR3: CASRQGPGEQYF; DNA: TGTGCCAGCCGACAGGGACCGGGCGAGCAGTACTTC
V: TRBV28; size: NA; J: TRBJ1-1; D: NA; CDR3: CASSLGQNTEAFF; DNA: TGTGCCAGCAGTTTAGGTCAGAACACTGAAGCTTTCTTT
V: TRBV20-1; size: NA; J: TRBJ1-2; D: TRBD1; CDR3: CSASEPGQGAKKMSYGYTF; DNA: TGCAGTGCTAGTGAACCGGGACAGGGGGCGAAGAAGATGAGCTATGGCTACACCTTC
V: TRBV20-1; size: NA; J: TRBJ2-7; D: NA; CDR3: CSASYTSGSDEQYF; DNA: TGCAGTGCTAGTTATACTTCAGGGAGCGACGAGCAGTACTTC
V: TRBV6-5; size: NA; J: TRBJ1-2; D: NA; CDR3: CATFRGDGYTF; DNA: TGTGCCACCTTCCGGGGGGATGGCTACACCTTC
V: TRBV2; size: few; J: TRBJ1-2; D: NA; CDR3: CASSEEARGIYGYTF; DNA: TGTGCCAGCAGTGAAGAGGCCAGGGGAATTTATGGCTACACCTTC
V: TRBV14; size: NA; J: TRBJ2-1; D: TRBD2; CDR3: CASSLGLAGELVNEQFF; DNA: TGTGCCAGCAGCCTGGGACTAGCGGGAGAACTAGTTAATGAGCAGTTCTTC
V: TRBV5-1; size: few; J: TRBJ1-6; D: NA; CDR3: CASKADSLFYSPLHF; DNA: TGCGCCAGCAAGGCGGACAGCCTTTTCTATTCACCCCTCCACTTT
V: TRBV18; size: NA; J: TRBJ1-4; D: NA; CDR3: CASSRDAQVGNEKLFF; DNA: TGTGCCAGCTCAAGGGACGCCCAAGTGGGGAATGAAAAACTGTTTTTT
V: TRBV6-6; size: NA; J: TRBJ2-1; D: NA; CDR3: CASSPGDSRAYNEQFF; DNA: TGTGCCAGCAGTCCTGGTGATAGCAGAGCCTACAATGAGCAGTTCTTC
V: TRBV29-1; size: NA; J: TRBJ2-1; D: TRBD2; CDR3: CSVEYGLAGVPGNEQFF; DNA: TGCAGCGTTGAGTACGGACTAGCGGGAGTACCTGGGAATGAGCAGTTCTTC
V: TRBV7-6; size: NA; J: TRBJ2-5; D: TRBD2; CDR3: CASSRSGSNQETQYF; DNA: TGTGCCAGCAGTAGAAGCGGGAGTAACCAAGAGACCCAGTACTTC
V: TRBV7-8; size: NA; J: TRBJ2-7; D: NA; CDR3: CASSLTRVEQYF; DNA: TGTGCCAGCAGCTTGACTAGGGTCGAGCAGTACTTC
V: TRBV18; size: NA; J: TRBJ1-6; D: TRBD1; CDR3: CASSRDSNSPLHF; DNA: TGTGCCAGCTCACGGGACAGTAATTCACCCCTCCACTTT
V: TRBV7-3; size: NA; J: TRBJ2-6; D: NA; CDR3: CASSLLPIGSPGANVLTF; DNA: TGTGCCAGCAGCTTACTGCCGATCGGTTCACCTGGGGCCAACGTCCTGACTTTC
V: TRBV5-1; size: NA; J: TRBJ1-4; D: NA; CDR3: CASSGQSTNEKLFF; DNA: TGCGCCAGCAGCGGACAGAGTACTAATGAAAAACTGTTTTTT
V: TRBV18; size: NA; J: TRBJ1-1; D: TRBD1; CDR3: CASSPTGGTEAFF; DNA: TGTGCCAGCTCACCTACAGGGGGCACTGAAGCTTTCTTT
V: TRBV27; size: NA; J: TRBJ2-3; D: TRBD1; CDR3: CASSLEQGGDTQYF; DNA: TGTGCCAGCAGTTTGGAACAGGGGGGAGATACGCAGTATTTT
V: TRBV27; size: NA; J: TRBJ1-1; D: TRBD1; CDR3: CASSPAGTGANTEAFF; DNA: TGTGCCAGCAGCCCTGCCGGGACAGGGGCGAACACTGAAGCTTTCTTT
V: TRBV3-1/TRBV3-2; size: NA; J: TRBJ1-5; D: NA; CDR3: CASLRRDKGGQPQHF; DNA: TGTGCCAGCCTGAGAAGGGACAAAGGGGGTCAGCCCCAGCATTTT
V: TRBV27; size: NA; J: TRBJ2-7; D: NA; CDR3: CASSLSGTRGSYEQYF; DNA: TGTGCCAGCAGTTTATCCGGAACGAGGGGATCCTACGAGCAGTACTTC
V: TRBV6-5; size: NA; J: TRBJ1-2; D: TRBD1; CDR3: CASSSSGQGSDGYTF; DNA: TGTGCCAGCAGTTCTTCAGGACAGGGATCTGATGGCTACACCTTC
V: TRBV7-8; size: NA; J: TRBJ1-5; D: NA; CDR3: CASSLVVGGFYSNQPQHF; DNA: TGTGCCAGCAGCTTAGTAGTAGGCGGGTTTTATAGCAATCAGCCCCAGCATTTT
V: TRBV29-1; size: NA; J: TRBJ1-2; D: NA; CDR3: CSAEEGTNYGYTF; DNA: TGCAGCGCCGAAGAGGGTACTAACTATGGCTACACCTTC
V: TRBV18; size: NA; J: TRBJ2-5; D: TRBD2; CDR3: CASSRGLAGVETQYF; DNA: TGTGCCAGCTCACGAGGACTAGCGGGAGTGGAGACCCAGTACTTC